Each of the 3 T cell receptor beta chains below was sequenced from the same sample in a study of T cell changes during pregnancy in multiple sclerosis. The repertoire was sequenced with immunoSEQ multiplex PCR; TCRdb's copy has only in-frame clones and lacks some. The table records 100,000 or so clones, approximately 91% of them present only once. This material consisted of peripheral blood, taken after pregnancy. Source of these receptors: a female donor with multiple sclerosis, enrolled in a pregnancy study.

V and J are TRBV10-2 and TRBJ2-1; no firm D call. V was shortened by 4 bases and J by 4 bases, with 17 bases between the two germline ends. Germline V gives CDR1 WSHSY, CDR2 SAAADI. CDR3 length equals 16 residues. CDR3 sequence (DNA): TGCGCCAGCAGTGTGACGACTCTACCCCCGTACAATGAGCAGTTCTTC. Encoded protein: CASSVTTLPPYNEQFF.

The genes are TRBV29-1 and TRBJ2-2, with D hard to call. V lost 3 bases to trimming and J lost 5 bases, with 10 bases between them. The CDR3 spans 13 residues. CDR1 and CDR2 from the germline V gene are SQVTM and ANQGSEA. The chain's CDR3 is CSVDGPETGELFF. The CDR3 coding sequence is TGCAGCGTTGATGGCCCAGAAACCGGGGAGCTGTTTTTT.

This clone occurred once. The chain links TRBV7-9 to TRBJ1-2; tentatively, D is TRBD1 (5 bases). V dropped 2 bases and J dropped 6 bases, with 16 bases sitting between them. This CDR3 comprises 15 residues. CDR1 and CDR2 from the germline V gene are SEHNR and FQNEAQ (reference sequence). The CDR3 is CASSLNPAGIDGYTF. The DNA of the CDR3 is TGTGCCAGCAGCTTAAACCCGGCAGGGATTGATGGCTACACCTTC.